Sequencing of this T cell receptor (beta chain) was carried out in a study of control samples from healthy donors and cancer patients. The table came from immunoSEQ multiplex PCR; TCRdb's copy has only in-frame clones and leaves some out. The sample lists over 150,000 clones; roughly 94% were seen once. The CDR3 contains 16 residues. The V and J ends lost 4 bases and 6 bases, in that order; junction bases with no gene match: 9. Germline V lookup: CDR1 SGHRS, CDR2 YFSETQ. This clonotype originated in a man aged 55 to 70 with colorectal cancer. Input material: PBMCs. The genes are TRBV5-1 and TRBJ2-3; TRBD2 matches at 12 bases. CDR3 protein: CASSLTTSGGGDTQYF. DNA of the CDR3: TGCGCCAGCAGCCTCACGACTAGCGGGGGCGGGGATACGCAGTATTTT.